Following are 32 T cell receptor beta chains from one sample sequenced in a study of human T cells and chemical hapten exposure. The sample's time point: pre-sensitization, week 0. The treatment denotes: therapeutic diphenylcyclopropenone sensitization with weekly scalp DPC. TCRdb processed the RACE reads anew with MiXCR; each CDR3 protein has one entry. The sample carries roughly 250,000 distinct CDR3 sequences, approximately 8.6% recorded once. Sequencing used whole blood, obtained in connection with sensitization to the hapten diphenylcyclopropenone (DPC). The receptors were sampled from a woman aged 40-49 years with alopecia areata. Some clones in this sample may be carry-over from other donors' samples.

The table lists this clonotype with a few counts. This sequence joins TRBV27 and TRBJ2-3; no clear D. Trimming stripped 5 bases from V and 2 bases from J, with 8 bases between. Germline CDR1 and CDR2: MNHEY and SMNVEV (reference sequence). CDR3 size: 13 residues. As DNA, the CDR3 is TGTGCCAGCAGTACCCCCCCCACAGATACGCAGTATTTT. This codes for CASSTPPTDTQYF.

In this sample, this clonotype turned up many times. The V and J genes are TRBV11-2 and TRBJ1-1; D not certain. Germline values: CDR1 SGHAT, CDR2 FQNNGV. CDR3 size: 13 residues. Trimming left V 0 bases short and J 1 base short, with 3 bases between. CDR3 protein: CASSLDRNTEAFF. CDR3 sequence (DNA): TGTGCCAGCAGCTTAGACAGGAACACTGAAGCTTTCTTT.

The table lists this clonotype with a few counts. This sequence joins TRBV7-2 and TRBJ1-1, with D unresolved. The V gene's germline CDR1 is SGHTA and CDR2 FQGNSA. Trimming cost V 0 bases and J 6 bases, with 14 bases left between them. The length of the CDR3 is 15 residues. The CDR3 loop is CASSLAFRGLPEAFF. As DNA, the CDR3 is TGTGCCAGCAGCTTAGCTTTCCGGGGTTTACCTGAAGCTTTCTTT.

This clonotype was counted at least ten times. The chain has TRBV5-1 and TRBJ1-2; the D is unclear. Trimming left V 0 bases short and J 4 bases short, with 16 bases between. The CDR3 covers 16 residues. Germline lookup yields CDR1 SGHRS and CDR2 YFSETQ. Here the CDR3 reads CASSLAGSYIAYGYTF. For the CDR3, the DNA is TGCGCCAGCAGCTTGGCAGGATCCTATATTGCCTATGGCTACACCTTC.

The chain joins TRBV20-1 to TRBJ2-1, with D possibly TRBD2 on 5 matching bases. This CDR3 contains 16 residues. Per the germline V gene, CDR1 is DFQATT and CDR2 is SNEGSKA (reference sequence). V dropped 3 bases and J dropped 7 bases, with 22 bases sitting between them. The CDR3 region is CSASPWEYPTANEQFF. CDR3 in DNA: TGCAGTGCTAGCCCATGGGAGTACCCCACGGCTAATGAGCAGTTCTTC.

This clonotype was counted at least ten times. The V call is TRBV27, the J call TRBJ1-2; no firm D call. CDR3 size: 14 residues. V dropped 5 bases and J dropped 0 bases, with 10 bases sitting between them. CDR1 MNHEY and CDR2 SMNVEV come from the germline V gene (reference sequence). This chain's CDR3 is CASSEAGSNYGYTF. The CDR3 DNA follows: TGTGCCAGCAGTGAGGCTGGCTCTAACTATGGCTACACCTTC.

This clonotype showed up just a few times. The chain is built from TRBV20-1 and TRBJ1-4; possibly TRBD1 for D (6 bases). Germline assignment: CDR1 DFQATT and CDR2 SNEGSKA (reference sequence). Trimming shortened V by 5 bases and J by 0 bases, and 10 bases separated the two germline ends. CDR3 length equals 14 residues. This CDR3 reads CSAEGGATNEKLFF. DNA of the CDR3: TGCAGTGCTGAAGGGGGGGCAACTAATGAAAAACTGTTTTTT.

The chain links TRBV6-1 to TRBJ2-3, with no clear D. This CDR3 contains 14 residues. V shed 1 base and J shed 0 bases, with 5 bases lying between them. In germline, CDR1 is MNHNS, CDR2 SASEGT. Written as DNA, the CDR3 is TGTGCCAGCAGTGAAGTGGGTAGCACAGATACGCAGTATTTT. Protein: CASSEVGSTDTQYF.

As DNA, the CDR3 is TGTGCCAGCAAGAAGGGGGAGTCTGGGGCCAACGTCCTGACTTTC. It yields the protein CASKKGESGANVLTF. This chain uses TRBV6-1 with TRBJ2-6, with D maybe TRBD1 (6 bases). The CDR3 totals 15 residues. Trimming pared 7 bases from V and 1 base from J, leaving 11 bases between. CDR1 and CDR2 (germline): MNHNS, SASEGT.

This clonotype has just a few counts. The rearrangement uses TRBV5-1 and TRBJ2-1; weak D call: TRBD1 (5 bases). The V end lost 5 bases, the J end lost 1 base, and 16 bases lay between the germline ends. This CDR3 has 16 residues. Germline V gives CDR1 SGHRS, CDR2 YFSETQ. The DNA of the CDR3 is TGCGCCAGCAGAACATCAGGGCATAGATCCTACAATGAGCAGTTCTTC. Its protein is CASRTSGHRSYNEQFF.

This clonotype showed up many times. The J gene is TRBJ2-1, the V gene TRBV7-2; D is ambiguous. The CDR3 is made up of 15 amino acids. The germline gives CDR1 SGHTA, CDR2 FQGNSA. V shed 0 bases and J shed 1 base, with 7 bases lying between them. The CDR3 nucleotides are TGTGCCAGCAGCTTAGCTGGGCGGTCCTACAATGAGCAGTTCTTC. Protein sequence: CASSLAGRSYNEQFF.

This clonotype was counted a single time. One end of the junction fails to match germline, which may point to a read error. The CDR3 sequence: CDSRDRGNSPLHF. The CDR3 bases are TGTGACAGCAGGGACAGGGGAAATTCACCCCTCCACTTT. The chain couples TRBV12-3 or TRBV12-4 to TRBJ1-6; 10 bases are shared with TRBD1. This CDR3 is built from 13 residues.

This rearrangement joins TRBV28 to TRBJ1-2; tentatively, D is TRBD1 (5 bases). CDR3 length: 13 amino acids. Trimming shortened V by 2 bases and J by 5 bases, and 9 bases separated the two germline ends. From germline, CDR1 is MDHEN and CDR2 SYDVKM. CDR3 residues: CASSLGAVYGYTF. In nucleotides, the CDR3 is TGTGCCAGCAGTTTAGGGGCGGTTTATGGCTACACCTTC.

The chain recombines TRBV9 with TRBJ2-3, with 11 bases lining up with TRBD2. The CDR3 runs 16 residues. Germline V gene lookup returns CDR1 SGDLS and CDR2 YYNGEE. Germline trimming cut 3 bases from V and 0 bases from J; bases unmatched to any gene: 3. CDR3 sequence: CASSALAGGSTDTQYF. The CDR3 DNA is TGTGCCAGCAGCGCCCTAGCGGGAGGCAGCACAGATACGCAGTATTTT.

This clonotype was counted between two and nine times. The V call is TRBV20-1, the J call TRBJ2-5, with TRBD2 matching over 7 bases. The V and J ends lost 0 bases and 2 bases, in that order; junction bases with no gene match: 9. Germline V lookup: CDR1 DFQATT, CDR2 SNEGSKA (reference sequence). The CDR3 length is 16 residues. CDR3 sequence reads: CSARDSTGLHQETQYF. As DNA, the CDR3 is TGCAGTGCTAGAGATTCAACGGGACTACATCAAGAGACCCAGTACTTC.

The table lists this clonotype with a few counts. The chain has TRBV18 and TRBJ2-5, with D possibly TRBD1 on 5 matching bases. The CDR3 runs to 14 residues. Germline assignment: CDR1 KGHSH and CDR2 LQKENI. V was shortened by 0 bases and J by 2 bases, with 7 bases between the two germline ends. CDR3 sequence (DNA): TGTGCCAGCTCACCACCAGGGGCTCAAGAGACCCAGTACTTC. This gives the protein CASSPPGAQETQYF.

This chain connects TRBV12-3 or TRBV12-4 to TRBJ1-1, with TRBD1 matching 8 bases. The CDR3 runs 14 residues. Trimming cost V 6 bases and J 0 bases; bases outside gene matches: 3. The DNA of the CDR3 is TGTGCCAGCAGGGGACAGGTCCTGAACACTGAAGCTTTCTTT. It is translated as CASRGQVLNTEAFF.

The chain carries TRBV12-3 or TRBV12-4 and TRBJ2-3, with a weak D call TRBD2 (7 bases). Trimming pared 3 bases from V and 0 bases from J, leaving 16 bases between. The CDR3 spans 17 residues. CDR3 nucleotides: TGTGCCAGCAGTTTGATCCCGGGGGGCGGAAGCACAGATACGCAGTATTTT. It codes for CASSLIPGGGSTDTQYF.

This clonotype was found many times. V gene TRBV9 combines with J gene TRBJ1-2; TRBD1 aligns across 9 bases. Germline V gene data show CDR1 as SGDLS and CDR2 as YYNGEE. This CDR3 comprises 14 residues. Trimming removed 2 bases from V and 4 bases from J; junction bases left unmatched: 3. The DNA of the CDR3 is TGTGCCAGCAGCGTGGGACAGGGAAGCTATGGCTACACCTTC. Translating gives CASSVGQGSYGYTF.

This clonotype has more than one count but fewer than ten. This chain links TRBV7-3 with TRBJ2-5, with 7 positions matching TRBD2. V shed 4 bases and J 1 base; nucleotides not matched to a gene: 6. Germline V CDR1 and CDR2: SGHTA, FQGTGA. CDR3 length equals 15 residues. The CDR3 nucleotides are TGTGCCAGCAGCTCGTCGGGGGGTCGCCAAGAGACCCAGTACTTC. The encoded protein is CASSSSGGRQETQYF.

V usage is TRBV4-2 and J usage is TRBJ2-3; possibly TRBD1 or TRBD2 for D (5 bases each). This CDR3 spans 13 amino acids. The V end was cut by 3 bases, the J end by 6 bases, with 10 bases between. Germline values: CDR1 LGHNA, CDR2 YNFKEQ. The CDR3 DNA reads as TGTGCCAGCAGCCAGCTAGGGGAGGATACGCAGTATTTT. Translation: CASSQLGEDTQYF.

The CDR3 is CASSFYSYEQYF. The CDR3 DNA follows: TGTGCCAGCAGTTTCTACTCCTACGAGCAGTACTTC. The chain joins TRBV6-2 or TRBV6-3 to TRBJ2-7; D call uncertain. The CDR3 length is 12 residues. CDR1 and CDR2 (germline): MNHEY, SVGEGT. The V end lost 4 bases, the J end lost 0 bases, and 4 bases lay between the germline ends.

The V and J genes are TRBV15 and TRBJ2-5; 8 positions match TRBD1. The CDR3 sequence is 16 residues long. Germline values: CDR1 LNHNV, CDR2 YYDKDF (reference sequence). The J segment lost 5 bases and the V segment lost 3 bases, leaving 11 bases of the junction unmatched. The CDR3 nucleotides read TGTGCCACCAGCAGGGGGAACGGACAGGGAGGCGAGACCCAGTACTTC. This codes for CATSRGNGQGGETQYF.

This clonotype was observed a handful of times. The V gene is TRBV20-1, the J gene TRBJ2-1; 8 positions match TRBD2. Germline V gene data show CDR1 as DFQATT and CDR2 as SNEGSKA (reference sequence). V was clipped by 5 bases and J by 8 bases; unmatched bases: 8. This CDR3 has 13 residues. The CDR3 is CSASGGGRDEQFF. Here the CDR3 DNA reads TGCAGTGCTTCGGGAGGGGGTAGGGATGAGCAGTTCTTC.

Ten or more counts support this clonotype. This chain uses TRBV12-3 or TRBV12-4 with TRBJ1-5; TRBD1 matches 7 bases. V dropped 6 bases and J dropped 3; count of bases not matched to a gene: 2. The CDR3 loop spans 13 amino acids. The CDR3: CASRGQINQPQHF. CDR3 coding DNA: TGTGCCAGCAGGGGACAGATCAATCAGCCCCAGCATTTT.

This clonotype was detected many times. The chain uses TRBV6-2 or TRBV6-3 and TRBJ1-2; possibly TRBD1 for D (5 bases). Looked up from germline, CDR1 is MNHEY and CDR2 is SVGEGT. This CDR3 region has 12 residues. The V end lost 5 bases, the J end lost 8 bases, and 12 bases lay between the germline ends. The CDR3: CASSRGTWGYTF. CDR3 sequence (DNA): TGTGCCAGCAGTCGAGGGACGTGGGGCTACACCTTC.

V is TRBV9 and J is TRBJ1-1, with 7 bases aligning to TRBD1. Trimming took 0 bases from V and 5 from J; bases not matched to a gene: 4. Looked up from germline, CDR1 is SGDLS and CDR2 is YYNGEE. The CDR3 covers 14 residues. This CDR3 reads CASSVENRGTEAFF. CDR3 DNA sequence: TGTGCCAGCAGCGTAGAAAACAGGGGTACTGAAGCTTTCTTT.

This clonotype was observed a handful of times. The gene calls are TRBV20-1 and TRBJ1-1; perhaps TRBD1 as D (5 bases). CDR3 length equals 11 residues. V was pared by 3 bases and J by 4 bases, with 6 bases between. Germline CDR1 and CDR2: DFQATT and SNEGSKA (reference sequence). The CDR3 spells CSASGTTEAFF. In DNA, the CDR3 is TGCAGTGCTAGCGGGACCACTGAAGCTTTCTTT.

This clonotype was recorded at least ten times. This chain links TRBV12-3 or TRBV12-4 with TRBJ1-5; possible D gene TRBD1, 5 bases. The V and J ends lost 1 base and 3 bases respectively, with 7 bases between them. CDR3 length equals 14 residues. In nucleotides, the CDR3 is TGTGCCAGCAGTTTAGTACAGGTCAATCAGCCCCAGCATTTT. Its translation: CASSLVQVNQPQHF.

The chain has TRBV29-1 and TRBJ2-7; 9 nucleotides agree with TRBD1. The germline gives CDR1 SQVTM, CDR2 ANQGSEA. With V trimmed by 7 bases and J by 7 bases, 11 bases remained unmatched. The CDR3 contains 13 residues. The CDR3 DNA follows: TGCAGCGGCCTGGGACAGGGCGCGCGAGAGCAGTACTTC. Encoded protein: CSGLGQGAREQYF.

This clonotype showed up just a few times. As DNA, the CDR3 is TGTGCCAGCAGCTTAGGAGGTGGGGGCAATTCACCCCTCCACTTT. Its translation is CASSLGGGGNSPLHF. J is TRBJ1-6 and V is TRBV7-9; D possibly corresponds to TRBD1 (6 bases). Germline loops: CDR1 SEHNR, CDR2 FQNEAQ (reference sequence). The CDR3 contains 15 residues. Deletions cut 1 base from V and 7 bases from J, with 11 bases between.

This clonotype was counted only a few times. For the CDR3, the DNA is TGCGCCAGCAGCCAAGACCCGCGCTCTGATTCACCCCTCCACTTT. Translated, it gives CASSQDPRSDSPLHF. The chain combines TRBV4-1 with TRBJ1-6; D gene ambiguous. The CDR3 runs to 15 residues. Trimming shortened V by 0 bases and J by 8 bases, and 11 bases separated the two germline ends. In germline, CDR1 is MGHRA, CDR2 YSYEKL.